These 24 T cell receptor beta chains originate from one sample sequenced in a study of T cells in Graves' hyperthyroidism and ophthalmopathy. Regions amplified from RNA transcripts were the TCR beta CDR3 regions. The primer set for the first-round RT-PCR of the TCR CDR3 was HTBI. TCRdb re-derived calls from the multiplex PCR reads in MiXCR, one entry per CDR3 protein. The top ten hold 34% of the sample, which has about 640,000 distinct CDR3 sequences, around 21% seen once. Sequenced input: blood. Receptors originate from a man aged 25 to 40 with Graves' ophthalmopathy.

V and J are TRBV10-3 and TRBJ2-7; no reliable D call. CDR1 is ENHRY and CDR2 is SYGVKD in the germline V gene. V was shortened by 3 bases and J by 4 bases, with 7 bases between the two germline ends. The CDR3 contains 12 residues. The CDR3 nucleotides are TGTGCCATCAGTGAACGGAGATACGAGCAGTACTTC. The encoded protein is CAISERRYEQYF.

This clonotype was seen only a few times. The V gene is TRBV7-2, the J gene TRBJ2-2; D remains unclear. The germline V gene encodes CDR1 SGHTA and CDR2 FQGNSA. This CDR3 contains 9 residues. V lost 10 bases and J lost 12, with 9 bases in between. For the CDR3, the DNA is TGTGCCACCTCTTGGCAGCTGTTTTTT. It specifies CATSWQLFF.

Note on this clonotype: Possible read error: a much larger clone is one base away. The CDR3 region is CASSEGWTGVYAQYF. The CDR3 DNA sequence: TGTGCCAGCAGTGAAGGCTGGACAGGGGTCTACGCGCAGTACTTC. The J gene is TRBJ2-7, the V gene TRBV2, with TRBD1 identical over 9 bases. Germline V lookup: CDR1 SNHLY, CDR2 FYNNEI. The CDR3 loop spans 15 amino acids.

The genes are TRBV2 and TRBJ2-7; TRBD1 agrees at 7 bases. This CDR3 spans 14 amino acids. V shed 6 bases, J shed 3 bases, and the junction held 8 bases outside the gene matches. Per the germline V gene, CDR1 is SNHLY and CDR2 is FYNNEI. The DNA for the CDR3 is TGTGCCAGCAGCGCCGACGGGACAGTCTACGAGCAGTACTTC. Translated, it gives CASSADGTVYEQYF.

This clonotype has ten or more counts. This chain links TRBV20-1 with TRBJ1-2; D not resolved. CDR1 and CDR2 from the germline V gene are DFQATT and SNEGSKA (reference sequence). The CDR3 is 11 amino acids. The V and J ends lost 1 base and 7 bases respectively, with 7 bases between them. The CDR3 sequence: CSARVSAGYTF. The CDR3, as DNA: TGCAGTGCTAGAGTGTCGGCTGGCTACACCTTC.

This clonotype came up a few times. This chain joins TRBV7-3 and TRBJ2-1; no definite D call. The length of the CDR3 is 14 residues. Trimming stripped 4 bases from V and 6 bases from J, with 13 bases between. The germline V gene encodes CDR1 SGHTA and CDR2 FQGTGA. The CDR3 DNA reads TGTGCCAGCAGCTCAAGGACCGACCCCAATGAGCAGTTCTTC. It encodes CASSSRTDPNEQFF. The full variable domain, its missing parts supplied by reference TRBV7-3 and TRBJ2-1, is GAGVSQTPSNKVTEKGKYVELRCDPISGHTALYWYRQSLGQGPEFLIYFQGTGAADDSGLPNDRFFAVRPEGSVSTLKIQRTERGDSAVYLCASSSRTDPNEQFFGPGTRLTVL.

The table lists this clonotype with a few counts. The rearrangement joins TRBV10-3 to TRBJ1-5; weak D call: TRBD1 (6 bases). With 4 bases removed from V and 2 bases from J, the gap between germline ends came to 12 bases. The CDR3 consists of 15 residues. The germline V gene encodes CDR1 ENHRY and CDR2 SYGVKD. CDR3: CAISAVWTGNQPQHF. The DNA of the CDR3 is TGTGCCATCAGTGCTGTTTGGACAGGCAATCAGCCCCAGCATTTT.

This clonotype was counted between two and nine times. The gene calls are TRBV4-3 and TRBJ2-2, with TRBD1 matching 8 bases. Germline CDR1 and CDR2: LGHNA and YSLEER. V gave up 4 bases and J gave up 6 bases; unmatched junction bases: 4. This CDR3 is 14 amino acids long. The CDR3: CASSLDRVAGELFF. The CDR3 DNA follows: TGCGCCAGCAGCCTGGACAGGGTGGCCGGGGAGCTGTTTTTT.

The chain has TRBV7-2 and TRBJ2-3, with 9 positions matching TRBD2. The V gene end was trimmed by 5 bases and the J gene end by 4 bases; junction bases not matched to a gene: 10. Germline CDR1 and CDR2: SGHTA and FQGNSA. This CDR3 contains 16 residues. The CDR3 reads CASSPAPGGRADTQYF. Written as DNA, the CDR3 is TGTGCCAGCAGCCCGGCGCCCGGCGGGAGGGCAGATACGCAGTATTTT. Looking up the rest from reference TRBV7-2 and TRBJ2-3 gives the full variable domain: GAGVSQSPSNKVTEKGKDVELRCDPISGHTALYWYRQSLGQGLEFLIYFQGNSAPDKSGLPSDRFSAERTGGSVSTLTIQRTQQEDSAVYLCASSPAPGGRADTQYFGPGTRLTVL.

This clonotype has just a few counts. The rearrangement joins TRBV20-1 to TRBJ1-3; D unclear. The CDR3 loop spans 14 amino acids. The germline gives CDR1 DFQATT, CDR2 SNEGSKA (reference sequence). With 1 base removed from V and 4 bases from J, the gap between germline ends came to 11 bases. This chain's CDR3 is CSARVEEDGNTIYF. Here the CDR3 DNA reads TGCAGTGCTAGAGTCGAGGAAGACGGAAACACCATATATTTT.

This clonotype was recorded at least ten times. The rearrangement joins TRBV12-3 or TRBV12-4 to TRBJ1-1; D is uncertain. The CDR3 consists of 14 residues. V dropped 3 bases and J dropped 1 base, with 9 bases sitting between them. In DNA, the CDR3 is TGTGCCAGCAGTTTGGCCGTTCCGAACACTGAAGCTTTCTTT. Translating it yields CASSLAVPNTEAFF.

This clonotype showed up many times. The chain combines TRBV30 with TRBJ2-7; D is uncertain. There are 12 residues in the CDR3. Between the trimmed V and J ends, which lost 5 bases and 0 bases, there was a span of 8 bases. Germline V gene data show CDR1 as GTSNPN and CDR2 as SVGIG (reference sequence). This CDR3 is CAWGRLSYEQYF. CDR3 sequence (DNA): TGTGCCTGGGGTAGGCTCTCCTACGAGCAGTACTTC.

This clonotype was detected a few times. The chain uses TRBV20-1 and TRBJ2-3; D might be TRBD2 (5 bases). CDR3 length equals 12 residues. CDR1 DFQATT and CDR2 SNEGSKA come from the germline V gene (reference sequence). V lost 6 bases to trimming and J lost 8 bases, with 15 bases between them. The chain's CDR3 is CSAHVRGPTQYF. The CDR3 DNA reads as TGCAGTGCCCACGTTCGAGGGCCTACGCAGTATTTT.

This chain uses TRBV2 with TRBJ1-2; D not resolved. The CDR3 runs to 12 residues. From germline, CDR1 is SNHLY and CDR2 FYNNEI. V was cut by 6 bases and J by 7 bases, with 12 bases left in between. CDR3 sequence: CASSDGVRGYTF. DNA for the CDR3: TGTGCCAGCAGCGACGGGGTCCGTGGCTACACCTTC.

The V and J genes are TRBV29-1 and TRBJ1-1; possible D gene TRBD1, 5 bases. The CDR3 has 13 amino acids. Germline lookup yields CDR1 SQVTM and CDR2 ANQGSEA. In DNA, the CDR3 is TGCATCGGATGGGACCCGCTGAACACTGAAGCTTTCTTT. It is translated as CIGWDPLNTEAFF.

This clonotype was counted only a few times. The chain carries TRBV4-3 and TRBJ1-1, with 7 bases fitting TRBD1. The CDR3 is 18 residues long. The V and J ends lost 1 base and 2 bases, in that order; junction bases with no gene match: 13. CDR1 is LGHNA and CDR2 is YSLEER in the germline V gene. The CDR3 protein is CASSQVSFKGQLNTEAFF. CDR3 nucleotide sequence: TGCGCCAGCAGCCAAGTCTCCTTCAAGGGACAGTTAAACACTGAAGCTTTCTTT.

This clonotype has a count of ten or more. The gene calls are TRBV28 and TRBJ2-7, with D possibly matching TRBD1 (6 bases). CDR3 size: 14 residues. Germline V lookup: CDR1 MDHEN, CDR2 SYDVKM. Trimming shortened V by 8 bases and J by 2 bases, and 16 bases separated the two germline ends. The CDR3 protein is CASGEGGAAYEQYF. CDR3 DNA sequence: TGTGCCAGCGGGGAAGGGGGAGCGGCCTACGAGCAGTACTTC. Full variable domain (outside the CDR3, taken from reference TRBV28 and TRBJ2-7): DVKVTQSSRYLVKRTGEKVFLECVQDMDHENMFWYRQDPGLGLRLIYFSYDVKMKEKGDIPEGYSVSREKKERFSLILESASTNQTSMYLCASGEGGAAYEQYFGPGTRLTVT.

This clonotype appeared a single time. The gene calls are TRBV3-1 and TRBJ1-6; maybe TRBD1 (6 bases). V lost 1 base and J lost 7, with 14 bases in between. The CDR3 extends over 16 amino acids. The V gene's germline CDR1 is LGHDT and CDR2 YNNKEL (reference sequence). CDR3 bases: TGTGCCAGCAGCCAAGCCGGTACAGGGTCCAATTCACCCCTCCACTTT. It encodes CASSQAGTGSNSPLHF.

This rearrangement joins TRBV5-1 to TRBJ1-4, with D possibly matching TRBD1 (5 bases). The V and J ends lost 2 bases and 4 bases respectively, with 9 bases between them. Germline lookup yields CDR1 SGHRS and CDR2 YFSETQ. The CDR3 has 14 amino acids. CDR3 loop: CASSFRGGNEKLFF. The CDR3 DNA sequence: TGCGCCAGCAGCTTCCGGGGGGGTAATGAAAAACTGTTTTTT.

This clonotype was seen a few times. The chain combines TRBV28 with TRBJ2-7, with TRBD1 matching 9 bases. Germline V gene lookup returns CDR1 MDHEN and CDR2 SYDVKM. CDR3 size: 15 residues. V lost 7 bases to trimming and J lost 3 bases; unmatched junction nucleotides: 10. This chain's CDR3 is CASTPPQTGGYEQYF. In nucleotides, the CDR3 is TGTGCCAGCACCCCCCCCCAGACAGGGGGCTACGAGCAGTACTTC.

This clonotype was recorded at least ten times. The chain uses TRBV28 and TRBJ1-1; D is uncertain. The V end lost 2 bases, the J end lost 4 bases, and 11 bases lay between the germline ends. The CDR3 consists of 14 residues. Per germline, CDR1 MDHEN and CDR2 SYDVKM. Written as DNA, the CDR3 is TGTGCCAGCAGTTTAAGGGCGCCCGTCACTGAAGCTTTCTTT. It codes for CASSLRAPVTEAFF.

This clonotype was found a few times. The gene calls are TRBV7-2 and TRBJ2-2; unclear D gene. V was pared by 2 bases and J by 0 bases, with 7 bases between. This CDR3 region has 15 residues. Germline V gene lookup returns CDR1 SGHTA and CDR2 FQGNSA. The CDR3 protein is CASSLRFANTGELFF. Written as DNA, the CDR3 is TGTGCCAGCAGCTTAAGGTTTGCGAACACCGGGGAGCTGTTTTTT.

The rearrangement uses TRBV4-2 and TRBJ2-1, with 9 bases lining up with TRBD1. Per germline, CDR1 LGHNA and CDR2 YNFKEQ. With V trimmed by 3 bases and J by 6 bases, 6 bases remained unmatched. The CDR3 consists of 15 residues. For the CDR3, the DNA is TGTGCCAGCAGCCAGCGCGGACAGGGGTTCAATGAGCAGTTCTTC. Translation gives CASSQRGQGFNEQFF.

Remarks on this clonotype: This may come from a read error, since a much larger clone is one base off. The chain combines TRBV28 with TRBJ1-2; possible D gene TRBD1, 5 bases. CDR1 is MDHEN and CDR2 is SYDVKM in the germline V gene. Trimming pared 7 bases from V and 4 bases from J, leaving 16 bases between. The CDR3 sequence is 14 residues long. This chain's CDR3 is CASTSGRLIYGYTF. CDR3 coding DNA: TGTGCCAGCACGTCGGGACGCCTAATCTATGGCTACACCTTC.